The next 10 T cell receptor beta chains were all read from a single sample in a study of vaccination and CD4 T cells after COVID-19. Stated treatment: approximately 9-day PBMC culture with coronavirus spike peptide pools or control peptides (ViraFEST assay). The unexposed donor provided CD4+ T cells, which were taken before the COVID-19 pandemic (2011-2018). Their antigen targets remain unknown. Researchers used the Oncomine TCR Beta short-read assay to sequence DNA from cultured CD4+ T cells. TCRdb ran MiXCR on the PCR reads and lists one entry per CDR3 protein. The sample includes about 7,200 distinct CDR3 sequences, approximately 40% of them seen just once. The sequenced sample consisted of CD4+ T cells from blood, cultured in vitro. The origin of the receptors is a human donor in good health.

This clonotype appeared a few times. The V call is TRBV18, the J call TRBJ2-5, with D unresolved. CDR3 length: 11 residues. CDR1 KGHSH and CDR2 LQKENI come from the germline V gene. V gave up 3 bases and J gave up 1 base, with 0 bases separating them. The CDR3 bases are TGTGCCAGCTCACCCCAAGAGACCCAGTACTTC. It codes for CASSPQETQYF.

The gene calls are TRBV12-3 or TRBV12-4 and TRBJ1-5, with unresolved D. The CDR3 extends over 12 amino acids. Trimming shortened V by 8 bases and J by 6 bases, and 11 bases separated the two germline ends. CDR3 loop: CASRQVGQPQHF. For the CDR3, the DNA is TGTGCCAGCCGGCAGGTCGGTCAGCCCCAGCATTTT.

The chain recombines TRBV12-3 or TRBV12-4 with TRBJ2-7; D call uncertain. The CDR3 covers 11 residues. Trimming took 6 bases from V and 3 from J, leaving 6 bases between them. The CDR3 is CASSQNYEQYF. Here the CDR3 DNA reads TGTGCCAGCAGCCAAAACTACGAGCAGTACTTC.

The genes are TRBV7-8 and TRBJ1-1; 9 bases line up with TRBD1. Germline values: CDR1 SGHVS, CDR2 FQNEAQ. This CDR3 comprises 16 residues. Trimming took 5 bases from V and 5 from J; bases not matched to a gene: 12. CDR3 residues: CASSQLTGGAYTEAFF. The CDR3, as DNA: TGTGCCAGCAGCCAACTAACAGGGGGCGCGTATACTGAAGCTTTCTTT.

This clonotype appeared a few times. V gene TRBV7-2 combines with J gene TRBJ1-1; TRBD1 matches at 7 bases. Germline V lookup: CDR1 SGHTA, CDR2 FQGNSA. The CDR3 has 14 residues. Trimming at V came to 5 bases and at J to 2 bases, leaving 5 bases not matched to a gene. The CDR3 loop reads CASSARQGNTEAFF. CDR3 bases: TGTGCCAGCAGCGCTCGACAGGGAAACACTGAAGCTTTCTTT.

This clonotype was found a few times. This chain connects TRBV20-1 to TRBJ1-5; D is uncertain. Germline assignment: CDR1 DFQATT and CDR2 SNEGSKA (reference sequence). This CDR3 is built from 13 residues. Trimming left V 0 bases short and J 4 bases short, with 7 bases between. The CDR3 DNA reads as TGCAGTGCTAGAGATCAGGCAAATCAGCCCCAGCATTTT. This encodes CSARDQANQPQHF.

This clonotype has a single count. The V gene is TRBV4-1, the J gene TRBJ2-7; 12 nucleotides align to TRBD2. V lost 1 base and J lost 6; bases outside the gene matches: 7. Germline V CDR1 and CDR2: MGHRA, YSYEKL. CDR3 size: 16 residues. The CDR3 DNA reads as TGCGCCAGCAGCCAAGGAGGTCCTAGCGGGGGGGCCGAGCAGTACTTC. It codes for CASSQGGPSGGAEQYF.

V gene TRBV20-1 combines with J gene TRBJ2-1; no clear D. This CDR3 is 13 amino acids long. The germline V and J ends were trimmed by 0 bases and 5 bases, with 8 bases remaining between them. The germline gives CDR1 DFQATT, CDR2 SNEGSKA (reference sequence). CDR3 sequence: CSARDTRNNEQFF. The CDR3 coding sequence is TGCAGTGCTAGAGATACACGGAACAATGAGCAGTTCTTC.

This chain uses TRBV3-1 with TRBJ1-6; D might be TRBD1 (6 bases). This CDR3 has 16 amino acids. Trimming cost V 5 bases and J 0 bases, with 11 bases left between them. Germline CDR1 and CDR2: LGHDT and YNNKEL (reference sequence). CDR3: CASSETGGSYNSPLHF. In DNA, the CDR3 is TGTGCCAGCAGCGAGACAGGCGGCTCCTATAATTCACCCCTCCACTTT.

This clonotype is categorized as medium-sized (0.01 to 0.1%). This chain joins TRBV11-1 and TRBJ2-2; 7 bases are a match to TRBD1. The CDR3 spans 16 residues. The V gene end was trimmed by 5 bases and the J gene end by 1 base; junction bases not matched to a gene: 7. CDR1 and CDR2 (germline): SGHAT, FQDESV (reference sequence). CDR3 sequence reads: CASSHQGQLNTGELFF. CDR3 in DNA: TGTGCCAGCAGCCACCAGGGACAGCTGAACACCGGGGAGCTGTTTTTT.